This record looks at one TCR beta chain sequence and its context. Trimming left V 0 bases short and J 5 bases short, with 14 bases between. The CDR3 length is 15 residues. CDR1 and CDR2 (germline): SGDLS, YYNGEE. This entry comes from a study of blood T cell repertoires in COVID-19. In the authors' methods: Estimation of nucleated cell counts was performed using reference gene primer amplification. Profiled with immunoSEQ multiplex PCR; TCRdb holds only in-frame clones, not every one. V and J calls and clone size are those listed in that table; D and trimming were worked out from the DNA. The sample shows 25,000 to 35,000 clones, 85% to 90% of them seen only once.

Sequencing input: peripheral blood. The chain employs TRBV9 and TRBJ2-5, with a weak D call TRBD2 (5 bases). This receptor was identified in a human donor in a cohort sampled during active COVID-19. The CDR3 loop is CASSVGLADLETQYF. The CDR3 DNA reads as TGTGCCAGCAGCGTAGGTCTAGCCGATTTGGAGACCCAGTACTTC.